The sample holds a few counts of the clone carrying this TCR beta chain. Its antigen is not known. The sample belongs to a study of T-cell memory formation after mild COVID-19. Study context: The TCR clusters were mostly specific to one donor.

Whole-study findings and limits: Unconfirmed was the SARS-CoV-2 specificity of second-wave clones that peaked on day 37. CM and EM subsets held most contracting CD4+ clones; EMRA held CD8+ ones. Cross-reactive memory appears to have joined, as suggested by some responding clones showing up in pre-infection memory.

The germline V gene has CDR1 MNHEY and CDR2 SVGAGI. V lost 5 bases, J lost 8 bases, and 9 bases lay in between. The CDR3 is 11 residues long. Each CDR3 protein is one row after TCRdb ran MiXCR on the 5' RACE reads. This table has about 400,000 distinct CDR3 sequences, 20% to 25% appearing once. This chain joins TRBV6-5 and TRBJ1-1; tentatively, D is TRBD1 (5 bases). The TCR originated in an adult woman who had mild COVID-19 (a few samples of this study predate the infection). Cell type and time point are not known. The sequencing sample was made of PBMCs or a T cell subset sorted from them (not recorded which). The DNA of the CDR3 is TGTGCCAGCAGTCAGGGAGTCGAAGCTTTCTTT. Translating it yields CASSQGVEAFF.